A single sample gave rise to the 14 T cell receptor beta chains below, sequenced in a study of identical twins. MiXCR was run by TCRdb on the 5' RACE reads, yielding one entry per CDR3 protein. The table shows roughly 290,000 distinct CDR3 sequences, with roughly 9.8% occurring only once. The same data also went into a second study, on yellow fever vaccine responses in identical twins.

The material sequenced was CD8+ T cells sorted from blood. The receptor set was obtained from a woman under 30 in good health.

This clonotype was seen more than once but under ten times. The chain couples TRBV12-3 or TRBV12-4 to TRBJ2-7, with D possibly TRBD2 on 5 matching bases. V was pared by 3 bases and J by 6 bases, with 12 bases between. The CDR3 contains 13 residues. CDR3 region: CASSFSGAGEQYF. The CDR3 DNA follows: TGTGCCAGCAGTTTCTCGGGTGCGGGCGAGCAGTACTTC.

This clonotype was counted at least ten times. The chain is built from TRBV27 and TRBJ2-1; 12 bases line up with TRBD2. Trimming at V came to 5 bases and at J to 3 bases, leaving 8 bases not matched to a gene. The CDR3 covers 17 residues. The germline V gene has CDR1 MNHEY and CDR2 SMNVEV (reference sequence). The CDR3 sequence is CASSEGLAGSDYNEQFF. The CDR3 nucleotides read TGTGCCAGCAGTGAAGGACTAGCGGGATCAGACTACAATGAGCAGTTCTTC.

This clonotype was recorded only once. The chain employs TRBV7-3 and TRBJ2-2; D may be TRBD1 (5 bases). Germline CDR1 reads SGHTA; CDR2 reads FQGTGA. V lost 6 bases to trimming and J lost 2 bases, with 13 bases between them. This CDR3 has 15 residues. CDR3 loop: CASSPDSHNTGELFF. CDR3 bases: TGTGCCAGCAGTCCAGACAGCCATAACACCGGGGAGCTGTTTTTT.

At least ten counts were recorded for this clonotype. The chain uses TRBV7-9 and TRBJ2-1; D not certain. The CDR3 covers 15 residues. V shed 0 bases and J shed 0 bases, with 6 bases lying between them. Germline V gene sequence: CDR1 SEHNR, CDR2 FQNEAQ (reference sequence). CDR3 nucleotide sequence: TGTGCCAGCAGCTTAGCGGTAAACTCCTACAATGAGCAGTTCTTC. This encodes CASSLAVNSYNEQFF.

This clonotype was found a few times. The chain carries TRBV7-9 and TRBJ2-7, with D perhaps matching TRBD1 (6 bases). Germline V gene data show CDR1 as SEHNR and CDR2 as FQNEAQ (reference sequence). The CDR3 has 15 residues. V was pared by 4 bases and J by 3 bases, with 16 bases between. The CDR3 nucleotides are TGTGCCAGCAGCTCCTTAACAGGGTTGCGCTACGAGCAGTACTTC. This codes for CASSSLTGLRYEQYF.

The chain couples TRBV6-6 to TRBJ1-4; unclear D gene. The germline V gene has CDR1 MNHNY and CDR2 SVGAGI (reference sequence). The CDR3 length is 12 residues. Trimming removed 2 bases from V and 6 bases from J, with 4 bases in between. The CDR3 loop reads CASSYLDEKLFF. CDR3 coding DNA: TGTGCCAGCAGTTACCTGGATGAAAAACTGTTTTTT.

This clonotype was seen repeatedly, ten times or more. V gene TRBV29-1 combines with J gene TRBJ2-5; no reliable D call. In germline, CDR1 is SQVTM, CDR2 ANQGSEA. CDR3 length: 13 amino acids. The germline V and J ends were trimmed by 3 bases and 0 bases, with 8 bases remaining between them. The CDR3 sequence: CSVDSRNQETQYF. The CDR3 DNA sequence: TGCAGCGTTGATTCCAGGAACCAAGAGACCCAGTACTTC.

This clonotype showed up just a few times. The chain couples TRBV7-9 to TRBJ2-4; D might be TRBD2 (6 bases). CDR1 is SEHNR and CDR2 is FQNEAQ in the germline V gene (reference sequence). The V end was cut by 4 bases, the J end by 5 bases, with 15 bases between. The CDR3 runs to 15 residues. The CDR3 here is CASSSGVTLENIQYF. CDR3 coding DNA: TGTGCCAGCAGCTCGGGGGTGACCCTCGAAAACATTCAGTACTTC.

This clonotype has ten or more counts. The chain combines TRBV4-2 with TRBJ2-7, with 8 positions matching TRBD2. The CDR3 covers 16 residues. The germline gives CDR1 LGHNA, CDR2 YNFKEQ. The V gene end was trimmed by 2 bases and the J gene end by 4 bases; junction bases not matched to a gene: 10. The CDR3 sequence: CASSQLGRGAQYEQYF. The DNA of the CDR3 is TGTGCCAGCAGCCAACTCGGGCGGGGGGCTCAGTACGAGCAGTACTTC.

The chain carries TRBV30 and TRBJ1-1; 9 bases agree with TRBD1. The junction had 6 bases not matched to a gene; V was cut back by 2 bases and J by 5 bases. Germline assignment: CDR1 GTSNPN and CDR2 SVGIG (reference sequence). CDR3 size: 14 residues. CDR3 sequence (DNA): TGTGCCTGGAGTCCTACAGGGGGCTCGACTGAAGCTTTCTTT. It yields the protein CAWSPTGGSTEAFF.

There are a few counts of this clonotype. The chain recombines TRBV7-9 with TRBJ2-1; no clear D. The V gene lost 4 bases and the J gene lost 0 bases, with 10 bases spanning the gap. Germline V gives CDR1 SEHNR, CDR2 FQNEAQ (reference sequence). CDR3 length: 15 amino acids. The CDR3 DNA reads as TGTGCCAGCAGCTCAGTTAATCCCTCCTACAATGAGCAGTTCTTC. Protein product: CASSSVNPSYNEQFF.

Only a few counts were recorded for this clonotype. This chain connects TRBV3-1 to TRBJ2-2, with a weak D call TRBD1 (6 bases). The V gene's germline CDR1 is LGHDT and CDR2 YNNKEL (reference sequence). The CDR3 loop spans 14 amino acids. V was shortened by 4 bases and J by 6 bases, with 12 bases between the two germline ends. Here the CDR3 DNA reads TGTGCCAGCAGCCCCCGACAGGAGCCCGGGGAGCTGTTTTTT. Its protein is CASSPRQEPGELFF.

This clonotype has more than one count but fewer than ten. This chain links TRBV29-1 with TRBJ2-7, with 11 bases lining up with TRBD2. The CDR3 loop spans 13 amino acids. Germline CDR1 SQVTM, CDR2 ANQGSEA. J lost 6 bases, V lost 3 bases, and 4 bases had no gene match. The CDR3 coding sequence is TGCAGCGTTGATCTAGCGGGAGGAGGCGAGCAGTACTTC. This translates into CSVDLAGGGEQYF.

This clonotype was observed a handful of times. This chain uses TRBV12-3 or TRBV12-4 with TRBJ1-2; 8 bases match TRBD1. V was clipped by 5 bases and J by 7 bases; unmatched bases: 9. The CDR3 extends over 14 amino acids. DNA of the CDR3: TGTGCCAGCAGTCCCAGCACGACAGGGGCTGGCTACACCTTC. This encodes CASSPSTTGAGYTF.